This T cell receptor (beta chain) appears in the sequencing data of a study of cytomegalovirus exposure and HLA in healthy donors. Study overall: Later analysis reported that the 110 or so validation repertoires shared the platform of the roughly 630 first-cohort repertoires.

Findings and caveats of the study: According to a later analysis, TCR clusters from the first cohort tended to co-occur in the 120 or so validation repertoires. Over 150 TCR beta chains were listed as cytomegalovirus-associated.

On this clone: Antigen specificity is unknown.

The assay was immunoSEQ multiplex PCR, and TCRdb's table has in-frame clones only and misses some. The sample has under 300,000 clones; 90% are singletons. The donors were in the roughly 130-subject validation cohort, distinct from the approximately 700-subject first cohort. The sequencing input was PBMCs. This clonotype was sampled from a woman younger than 35 in good health and CMV-seronegative.

CDR3 nucleotides: TGCAGCGTCCCCAGGTACCAAGAGACCCAGTACTTC. Translating gives CSVPRYQETQYF. J is TRBJ2-5 and V is TRBV29-1; no definite D call. Germline V lookup: CDR1 SQVTM, CDR2 ANQGSEA. Trimming took 6 bases from V and 0 from J, leaving 8 bases between them. CDR3 length: 12 residues.